This TCR beta chain was documented in a study of T cell responses to AZD1222 COVID-19 vaccine. Findings and caveats of the study: Repertoire sampling happened only post peak T cell response.

Sequenced by immunoSEQ multiplex PCR; TCRdb stores in-frame clones only, minus some. The sample consists of 160,000 or so clones, around nine tenths of them appearing once. CDR3 length: 15 residues. The germline CDR1 and CDR2 sequences are SGHDT and YYEEEE. Trimming removed 4 bases at V and 0 bases at J, with 13 bases between. This clone showed up just once. Its antigen is undetermined. The sequences come from peripheral blood, collected on day 0 of AZD1222 vaccination. The V call is TRBV5-6, the J call TRBJ1-1; possibly TRBD1 for D (6 bases). The receptor comes from an adult in good health. The DNA of the CDR3 is TGTGCCAGCAGCACGCCGACAGGCATGAACACTGAAGCTTTCTTT. Translated: CASSTPTGMNTEAFF.